This T cell receptor beta chain was retrieved from a study of blood T cell repertoires in COVID-19. All enrollees were roughly 18 to 100 years old and from about 25 US areas. The CDR3 contains 15 residues. Unmatched junction bases numbered 0, after V lost 0 bases and J lost 1 base. The germline gives CDR1 MNHNS, CDR2 SASEGT. TCRdb's table, derived via immunoSEQ multiplex PCR, lists solely in-frame clones and lacks some. The sample includes 190,000 or so clones, roughly four fifths of them seen just once. This sequence was found in a middle-aged man who had recovered from COVID-19. The chain is built from TRBV6-1 and TRBJ2-1; 7 positions match TRBD2. Sequenced: PBMCs or T cells enriched from blood (not recorded which). For the CDR3, the DNA is TGTGCCAGCAGTGAAGCGGGGGGGTCCTACAATGAGCAGTTCTTC. Its protein product is CASSEAGGSYNEQFF.